These T cell receptor beta chains were read from a single sample in a study of identical twins. TCRdb fed the 5' RACE reads into MiXCR, producing one record per CDR3 protein. The table includes 650,000 to 800,000 distinct CDR3 sequences, 8.6% detected once. The sample was also reused in another study, on yellow fever vaccine responses in identical twins.

Sample: PBMCs. These TCRs come from a young woman in good health. Each CDR3 is given with its conserved first and last residue. A D gene is named only where the DNA matches it firmly. Clone size is given for some rows only: seen once, a few or many times, or a class if the clone is expanded.

>.|TRBJ1-1|TRBV6-5|many
CASSSGHTEAFF
TGTGCCAGCAGTTCAGGGCACACTGAAGCTTTCTTT
>.|TRBJ2-5|TRBV20-1|many
CSARGGGETQYF
TGCAGTGCTAGAGGTGGGGGAGAGACCCAGTACTTC
>TRBD1|TRBJ2-2|TRBV28|many
CASSLTGYTGELFF
TGTGCCAGCAGTTTGACAGGGTACACCGGGGAGCTGTTTTTT
>TRBD1|TRBJ1-6|TRBV7-6|.
CASSSGTADSPLHF
TGTGCCAGCAGTTCCGGGACAGCTGATTCACCCCTCCACTTT
>.|TRBJ2-3|TRBV12-3/TRBV12-4|many
CASTPTGLTDTQYF
TGTGCCAGCACGCCTACCGGGCTGACAGATACGCAGTATTTT
>TRBD2|TRBJ2-3|TRBV7-2|.
CASSFRLAGFTDTQYF
TGTGCCAGCAGCTTTCGACTAGCGGGGTTCACAGATACGCAGTATTTT
>.|TRBJ1-2|TRBV20-1|.
CSARVWDDAFGYTF
TGCAGTGCTAGAGTCTGGGACGACGCGTTCGGCTACACCTTC
>.|TRBJ1-5|TRBV5-1|.
CASSLDPGGNQPQHF
TGCGCCAGCAGCTTGGACCCAGGGGGCAATCAGCCCCAGCATTTT
>TRBD2|TRBJ2-1|TRBV4-3|few
CASTKTSGAFNEQFF
TGCGCCAGCACCAAGACTAGCGGGGCATTCAATGAGCAGTTCTTC
>.|TRBJ2-7|TRBV29-1|.
CSVETALGLYEQYF
TGCAGCGTTGAAACGGCCCTGGGGCTCTACGAGCAGTACTTC
>TRBD2|TRBJ2-1|TRBV12-3/TRBV12-4|.
CASSPGAGGSFERFF
TGTGCCAGCAGTCCCGGAGCGGGAGGCTCTTTTGAGCGGTTCTTC
>TRBD2|TRBJ2-3|TRBV10-3|many
CAITTTSGRARNTQYF
TGTGCCATCACTACGACTAGCGGGAGGGCCCGGAATACGCAGTATTTT
>.|TRBJ2-2|TRBV29-1|.
CSVVAGSRNTGELFF
TGCAGCGTTGTGGCGGGGTCTCGGAACACCGGGGAGCTGTTTTTT
>.|TRBJ2-7|TRBV15|.
CATRETGRSSYEQYF
TGTGCCACCAGGGAAACAGGTCGATCCTCCTACGAGCAGTACTTC
>.|TRBJ2-1|TRBV5-6|.
CASSSPGLARYNEQFF
TGTGCCAGCAGCTCGCCCGGGCTAGCGAGGTACAATGAGCAGTTCTTC
>TRBD1|TRBJ2-7|TRBV14|few
CASSQIRSQGVSEQYF
TGTGCCAGCAGCCAAATACGGAGTCAGGGGGTTTCCGAGCAGTACTTC
>TRBD2|TRBJ2-1|TRBV2|few
CASFQSSGRAEGYNEQFF
TGTGCCAGCTTTCAGAGTAGCGGGAGGGCCGAAGGCTACAATGAGCAGTTCTTC
>TRBD1|TRBJ2-1|TRBV30|once
CAWSPGTGVWRESSYNEQFF
TGTGCCTGGAGTCCCGGGACAGGGGTTTGGCGAGAAAGCTCCTACAATGAGCAGTTCTTC
>TRBD2|TRBJ2-3|TRBV4-2|.
CASSQVGTGGPADTQYF
TGTGCCAGCAGCCAAGTAGGAACGGGAGGGCCGGCAGATACGCAGTATTTT
>.|TRBJ2-5|TRBV9|many
CASSVGGPETQYF
TGTGCCAGCAGCGTTGGGGGGCCGGAGACCCAGTACTTC
>.|TRBJ2-7|TRBV7-2|few
CASSPFWGVQYEQYF
TGTGCCAGCAGCCCCTTTTGGGGTGTGCAGTACGAGCAGTACTTC
>.|TRBJ1-1|TRBV20-1|.
CSARDRGGTEAFF
TGCAGTGCTAGAGACAGGGGAGGAACTGAAGCTTTCTTT
>.|TRBJ2-3|TRBV20-1|few
CSARSQGSSTDTQYF
TGCAGTGCTAGGTCTCAGGGCTCTAGCACAGATACGCAGTATTTT
>.|TRBJ1-1|TRBV7-9|.
CASSLTQRANTEAFF
TGTGCCAGCAGCCTAACACAGCGGGCGAACACTGAAGCTTTCTTT
>.|TRBJ2-3|TRBV19|.
CASKLTASTDTQYF
TGTGCCAGTAAATTAACAGCCTCCACAGATACGCAGTATTTT
>.|TRBJ2-2|TRBV7-7|few
CASSLEARVPDTGELFF
TGTGCTAGCAGCTTAGAGGCCAGAGTGCCCGACACCGGGGAGCTGTTTTTT
>TRBD2|TRBJ2-7|TRBV27|.
CASSPTASGSEQYF
TGTGCCAGTTCTCCCACGGCTAGCGGGAGCGAGCAGTACTTC
>TRBD1|TRBJ2-7|TRBV12-3/TRBV12-4|.
CASRLRDRVHEQYF
TGTGCCAGCAGACTCCGGGACAGGGTCCACGAGCAGTACTTC
>TRBD2|TRBJ2-7|TRBV10-3|few
CAIKGDSLAVQDNQYF
TGTGCCATCAAAGGGGACTCCCTAGCGGTCCAAGATAATCAGTACTTC
>.|TRBJ2-5|TRBV29-1|many
CSVEVTQGVETQYF
TGCAGCGTTGAAGTAACTCAGGGAGTAGAGACCCAGTACTTC
>TRBD2|TRBJ2-7|TRBV11-3|few
CASSSGTRGSYEQYF
TGTGCCAGCAGCTCCGGGACTAGGGGATCCTACGAGCAGTACTTC
>.|TRBJ2-7|TRBV5-1|few
CASSSLRGDDEQYF
TGCGCCAGCAGCTCCTTACGCGGGGACGACGAGCAGTACTTC
>.|TRBJ2-1|TRBV29-1|.
CSVESTGIDEQFF
TGCAGCGTTGAATCAACAGGGATCGATGAGCAGTTCTTC
>.|TRBJ2-3|TRBV21-1|few
CASSKDQRGDTDTQYF
TGTGCCAGCAGCAAAGACCAGCGGGGGGACACAGATACGCAGTATTTT
>TRBD1|TRBJ1-5|TRBV5-1|many
CASSADRAGQPQHF
TGCGCCAGCAGCGCGGACAGGGCAGGTCAGCCCCAGCATTTT
>TRBD2|TRBJ2-7|TRBV2|few
CASRERTSGGHYEQYF
TGTGCCAGCAGGGAGAGGACTAGCGGGGGACACTACGAGCAGTACTTC
>.|TRBJ2-7|TRBV29-1|few
CSVTSQRSSYEQYF
TGCAGCGTTACGTCTCAAAGGTCATCCTACGAGCAGTACTTC
>.|TRBJ2-5|TRBV12-5|.
CASGPGKDFQETQYF
TGTGCTAGTGGTCCAGGCAAAGACTTCCAAGAGACCCAGTACTTC
>.|TRBJ2-1|TRBV7-8|many
CASSKTSTYNEQFF
TGTGCCAGCAGCAAGACCAGCACCTACAATGAGCAGTTCTTC
>TRBD2|TRBJ2-5|TRBV28|.
CASRLLGGLAGGETQYF
TGTGCCAGCAGACTATTGGGAGGACTAGCGGGAGGGGAGACCCAGTACTTC
>TRBD1|TRBJ2-7|TRBV6-1|.
CATRGRGIYEQYF
TGTGCCACCCGGGGCAGGGGGATATACGAGCAGTACTTC
>.|TRBJ2-1|TRBV13|.
CASSLVSDHYNEQFF
TGTGCCAGCAGCTTAGTTAGCGACCACTACAATGAGCAGTTCTTC
>TRBD1|TRBJ1-2|TRBV28|.
CASSTPQGGKYGYTF
TGTGCCAGCAGTACACCTCAGGGGGGAAAGTATGGCTACACCTTC
>.|TRBJ2-1|TRBV28|.
CASSFFFWNGSYNEQFF
TGTGCCAGCAGTTTTTTCTTTTGGAACGGCTCCTACAATGAGCAGTTCTTC
>TRBD2|TRBJ2-7|TRBV10-3|.
CAISERLAGVGYEQYF
TGTGCCATCAGTGAAAGGCTAGCGGGAGTAGGGTACGAGCAGTACTTC
>.|TRBJ1-1|TRBV27|.
CASSRAPASRNTEAFF
TGTGCCAGCAGTCGAGCCCCAGCCAGCAGGAACACTGAAGCTTTCTTT